A selection of T cell receptor beta chains follows, all from one sample in a study of neurological immune-mediated disorders. TCRdb analysed the 5' RACE reads with MiXCR anew, one entry per CDR3 protein. Among about 30,000 distinct CDR3 sequences, 5.5% to 7% were seen once, and the ten largest hold approximately 2.1%. Sequencing used CD4+ T cells from blood. The source of these receptors is a woman aged 45-65 years in good health. The CDR3 runs from the conserved cysteine through the conserved F or W. The D gene is left open where the match is weak. Clone size is stated in some rows and not others, as once, few, many or a class when expanded.

>TRBV24-1|NA|NA|TRBJ2-1
TGTGCCACCAGTGATGTCCGGGCCAAAGGAGAGCAGTTCTTC
CATSDVRAKGEQFF
>TRBV19|many|NA|TRBJ1-6
TGTGCCAGTAGGCGCTTCGGACAGAACTCCTATAATTCACCCCTCCACTTT
CASRRFGQNSYNSPLHF
>TRBV6-1|many|NA|TRBJ2-2
TGTGCCAGCAGTCTCCCGCCAAAGACAGGCGGGGAGCTGTTTTTT
CASSLPPKTGGELFF
>TRBV29-1|many|NA|TRBJ1-1
TGCAGCGTGAAACAGGGAGTAACTGAAGCTTTCTTT
CSVKQGVTEAFF
>TRBV9|many|NA|TRBJ1-5
TGTGCCAGCAGCGTAGCTTTTGGAGACAATCAGCCCCAGCATTTT
CASSVAFGDNQPQHF
>TRBV27|many|NA|TRBJ1-2
TGTGCCAGCAGTCCGATGAGGGGGAACTATGGCTACACCTTC
CASSPMRGNYGYTF
>TRBV20-1|many|NA|TRBJ1-4
TGCAGTGCTAGAGATAACCTAAGGGGAGATGAAAAACTGTTTTTT
CSARDNLRGDEKLFF
>TRBV12-3/TRBV12-4|many|TRBD1|TRBJ1-6
TGTGCCAGCAGTATGACAGGGGAGGGGAATTCACCCCTCCACTTT
CASSMTGEGNSPLHF
>TRBV18|many|NA|TRBJ2-7
TGTGCCAGCTCACCACCGCGGCCTCCCTACGAGCAGTACTTC
CASSPPRPPYEQYF
>TRBV20-1|many|NA|TRBJ2-7
TGCAGTGCTAGAGATTTTGTAAAGTGGGACGAGCAGTACTTC
CSARDFVKWDEQYF
>TRBV12-3/TRBV12-4|many|NA|TRBJ1-2
TGTGCCAGCAGTTTGAATGGGGGCACTGGCTACACCTTC
CASSLNGGTGYTF
>TRBV7-6|many|NA|TRBJ1-3
TGTGCCAGCAGCTTATTGGCGGCAGGGAGCACCATATATTTT
CASSLLAAGSTIYF
>TRBV10-2|many|TRBD2|TRBJ2-2
TGCGTCACCGGAGCGGGGAGTACCGGGGAGCTGTTTTTT
CVTGAGSTGELFF
>TRBV20-1|many|NA|TRBJ1-1
TGCAGTGCTAGAGAAGGGGGGCACACTGAAGCTTTCTTT
CSAREGGHTEAFF
>TRBV12-3/TRBV12-4|many|TRBD2|TRBJ2-1
TGTGCCAGCAGTTTTAGCGGGTCCTCCTACAATGAGCAGTTCTTC
CASSFSGSSYNEQFF